This T cell receptor (beta chain) was obtained from a study of CD8 T cells in Susac syndrome (dated by TCRdb to 2018 to 2020). Context from the whole study: Repertoire sequencing was used to test whether CD8+ T cell activation and differentiation in Susac syndrome was antigen driven. CD8+ T cell repertoire clonality was compared between 11 to 12 healthy donors, approximately 14 Susac syndrome patients and roughly 15 multiple sclerosis patients. What the research found in general, with its limitations: The number of individuals in the TCR sequencing and HLA analysis was recognized as being relatively small.

RNA was extracted with the RNeasy kit and 0.5 to 1 ug was reverse transcribed using random hexamers. TCR beta CDR3 regions were amplified with the immunoSEQ multiplex PCR assay covering 54 Vbeta and 13 Jbeta segments. PCR amplification bias was corrected using a synthetic template baseline for primer optimization and computational correction. In the authors' own workflow: Reads were assigned to V, D and J genes according to IMGT and analyzed in immunoSEQ Analyzer, with only productive sequences retained. Clonality was calculated as one minus the Shannon entropy normalized by log2 of the number of productive unique sequences. For each patient and control, public and private clones were evaluated among the 100 most prevalent clones. A clone was defined as Susac-specific if it was absent from the healthy and MS cohorts, from about 1,100 published viral clones and from other ImmuneACCESS disease sequences. Using fastp at Q25 and MiXCR, TCRdb reprocessed the public reads and kept productive beta chains. Entries that share a CDR3 protein sequence are merged under the most common genes and DNA. These V and J calls are TCRdb output, not the study's own analysis. Here the sample has about 300,000 distinct CDR3 sequences; more than 75% occur a single time. The ten largest clones represent over 0.09% of the sample.

The CDR3 numbers 15 residues from cysteine through phenylalanine. CDR3 DNA only is kept here, 45 bases in frame from base 1. V was cut back by 6 bases and J by 3 bases, leaving a gap of 12 bases between them. CDR1 and CDR2, per the germline V gene, are MGHDK and SYGVNS. Peripheral blood CD8+ and CD4+ T cells from healthy donors, Susac syndrome patients and multiple sclerosis patients were profiled using high-throughput TCR beta sequencing. Multiple sclerosis controls were treatment-naive patients with stable or active relapsing-remitting disease fulfilling revised McDonald criteria. Bulk CD8+ and CD4+ T cells were purified by magnetic negative isolation, whereas CD8+ TEMRA cells were enriched by FACS. Blood was collected in EDTA tubes and processed within 24 hours, with PBMCs isolated through density gradient centrifugation. PBMCs destined for TCR sequencing were cryopreserved in liquid nitrogen and later thawed in a 37 °C water bath. The sorted or isolated CD4+, CD8+ and CD8+ TEMRA cells had a purity of 90% or higher.

A word on this clonotype: What antigen it recognizes has not been identified. Per-base quality was not reported, and no clone a single base away is much larger than it.

The sequencing sample was made of CD8+ T cells from PBMCs. The TCR originated in a human donor with multiple sclerosis. The rearrangement joined TRBV25-1 to TRBJ2-6; the D gene cannot be named for sure. In nucleotide form, the sequence is TGTGCCAGCAGCGTTGGGCTTTTTGGGGCCAACGTCCTGACTTTC. It translates as CASSVGLFGANVLTF.